The next 3 T cell receptor beta chains were all read from a single sample in a study of vaccination effects on CD4 cells after COVID-19. The culture ran for 10 days, and then CD4+ T cells were isolated. Their antigens are not known. Profiled with immunoSEQ multiplex PCR; TCRdb holds only in-frame clones, not every one. The sample consists of 70,000 or so clones, 70% to 80% of them appearing once. Sequencing used CD4+ T cells from PBMCs cultured without peptide, obtained before COVID-19 vaccination. The origin of the receptors is a human donor who received a COVID-19 vaccine.

The chain has TRBV2 and TRBJ1-1; 7 nucleotides match TRBD1. The CDR3 has 16 residues. Trimming at V came to 3 bases and at J to 1 base, leaving 8 bases not matched to a gene. The germline CDR1 and CDR2 sequences are SNHLY and FYNNEI. For the CDR3, the DNA is TGTGCCAGCAGTGACCGGACAGGTCGGGGGAACACTGAAGCTTTCTTT. Translating gives CASSDRTGRGNTEAFF. The full variable domain, rest sourced from reference TRBV2 and TRBJ1-1, is EPEVTQTPSHQVTQMGQEVILRCVPISNHLYFYWYRQILGQKVEFLVSFYNNEISEKSEIFDDQFSVERPDGSNFTLKIRSTKLEDSAMYFCASSDRTGRGNTEAFFGQGTRLTVV.

The chain uses TRBV18 and TRBJ1-6; D is perhaps TRBD1 (6 bases). Germline V gene sequence: CDR1 KGHSH, CDR2 LQKENI. CDR3 length equals 14 residues. V was shortened by 5 bases and J by 7 bases, with 12 bases between the two germline ends. The CDR3 region is CASSSDRSNSPLHF. CDR3 nucleotide sequence: TGTGCCAGCTCATCAGACAGGTCCAATTCACCCCTCCACTTT.

The V and J genes are TRBV20-1 and TRBJ2-1, with D possibly being TRBD1 (6 bases). CDR1 is DFQATT and CDR2 is SNEGSKA in the germline V gene (reference sequence). The V end lost 3 bases, the J end lost 5 bases, and 14 bases lay between the germline ends. The CDR3 is 14 amino acids. In DNA, the CDR3 is TGCAGTGCTAGTTTGGGGACACGCAACAATGAGCAGTTCTTC. Its translation is CSASLGTRNNEQFF.